Shown below are 28 T cell receptor beta chains from a single sample sequenced in a study of cytomegalovirus exposure and HLA in healthy donors. Researchers ran the PCR with 60 Vbeta and 13 Jbeta primers. Sequenced by immunoSEQ multiplex PCR; TCRdb stores in-frame clones only, minus some. The sample lists roughly 180,000 clones, 75% to 90% occurring once. The sequencing input was PBMCs. These receptors were taken from a girl under 18 in good health and CMV-seropositive.

J is TRBJ2-7 and V is TRBV30; tentative D call: TRBD1 (6 bases). Germline assignment: CDR1 GTSNPN and CDR2 SVGIG (reference sequence). V lost 3 bases to trimming and J lost 3 bases, with 18 bases between them. The CDR3 has 15 residues. The CDR3 coding sequence is TGTGCCTGGAGAGAAGACAGGCGGTTCTTCTACGAGCAGTACTTC. This gives the protein CAWREDRRFFYEQYF.

This clone has only one observation. V and J are TRBV6-5 and TRBJ1-1; D is possibly TRBD1 (6 bases). The V end was cut by 6 bases, the J end by 7 bases, with 12 bases between. The CDR3 consists of 12 residues. Per germline, CDR1 MNHEY and CDR2 SVGAGI. CDR3 nucleotides: TGTGCCAGCAGCCGAAGGGGGTTTGAAGCTTTCTTT. Encoded protein: CASSRRGFEAFF.

The chain uses TRBV5-1 and TRBJ1-1, with D unresolved. The CDR3 contains 14 residues. Deletions cut 0 bases from V and 1 base from J, with 7 bases between. Per the germline V gene, CDR1 is SGHRS and CDR2 is YFSETQ. CDR3: CASSLASGNTEAFF. Here the CDR3 DNA reads TGCGCCAGCAGCTTGGCCTCAGGGAACACTGAAGCTTTCTTT.

The chain is built from TRBV5-6 and TRBJ2-1; TRBD2 matches at 12 bases. Germline trimming cut 4 bases from V and 7 bases from J; bases unmatched to any gene: 9. Germline loops: CDR1 SGHDT, CDR2 YYEEEE. This CDR3 region has 16 residues. The chain's CDR3 is CASSLPSSGRGNEQFF. CDR3 bases: TGTGCCAGCAGCCTCCCGTCTAGCGGGAGGGGGAATGAGCAGTTCTTC.

V gene TRBV6-5 combines with J gene TRBJ1-2; weak D call: TRBD1 (5 bases). CDR1 and CDR2 from the germline V gene are MNHEY and SVGAGI. There are 13 residues in the CDR3. Trimming pared 0 bases from V and 8 bases from J, leaving 10 bases between. Here the CDR3 reads CASSYSSGGGYTF. In DNA form, the CDR3 reads TGTGCCAGCAGTTACTCGTCCGGGGGAGGCTACACCTTC.

This chain uses TRBV25-1 with TRBJ2-7; 7 bases are shared with TRBD1. After removal of 8 bases from V and 4 bases from J, the junction contained 17 bases not matched to a gene. In germline, CDR1 is MGHDK, CDR2 SYGVNS. The CDR3 covers 16 residues. Written as DNA, the CDR3 is TGTGCCAGCCAGGAGGTGTTAGGGGGCGGTAGGTACGAGCAGTACTTC. Its translation is CASQEVLGGGRYEQYF.

V is TRBV19 and J is TRBJ1-1; the D is unclear. CDR3 length: 14 residues. V was cut by 3 bases and J by 0 bases, with 8 bases left in between. Germline loops: CDR1 LNHDA, CDR2 SQIVND (reference sequence). DNA of the CDR3: TGTGCCAGTAGTATTGGGCAGCTGAACACTGAAGCTTTCTTT. It yields the protein CASSIGQLNTEAFF.

V and J are TRBV7-9 and TRBJ2-3; tentative D call: TRBD2 (5 bases). There are 15 residues in the CDR3. CDR1 SEHNR and CDR2 FQNEAQ come from the germline V gene (reference sequence). Trimming cost V 1 base and J 1 base, with 9 bases left between them. CDR3 sequence: CASSLESGGTDTQYF. DNA of the CDR3: TGTGCCAGCAGCTTAGAGAGCGGAGGCACAGATACGCAGTATTTT.

This chain joins TRBV5-8 and TRBJ1-5, with 12 bases lining up with TRBD1. V dropped 4 bases and J dropped 5; count of bases not matched to a gene: 1. CDR3 size: 14 residues. In germline, CDR1 is SGHTS, CDR2 YDEGEE. The chain's CDR3 is CASSGDRGHQPQHF. The CDR3 bases are TGTGCCAGCAGCGGGGACAGGGGGCATCAGCCCCAGCATTTT.

The chain has TRBV19 and TRBJ1-2; 12 bases agree with TRBD1. The CDR3 covers 17 residues. V lost 2 bases and J lost 4; bases outside the gene matches: 8. Germline V lookup: CDR1 LNHDA, CDR2 SQIVND (reference sequence). CDR3 coding DNA: TGTGCCAGTAGTATACCGGGACAGGGGGCTCCTATCTATGGCTACACCTTC. Translated, it gives CASSIPGQGAPIYGYTF.

The gene calls are TRBV10-2 and TRBJ1-2; TRBD1 might be the D (6 bases). The CDR3 runs to 15 residues. Between the trimmed V and J ends, which lost 3 bases and 4 bases, there was a span of 15 bases. CDR1 WSHSY and CDR2 SAAADI come from the germline V gene. CDR3 amino acids: CASSEAGAHPYGYTF. CDR3 in DNA: TGCGCCAGCAGTGAAGCAGGGGCCCACCCCTATGGCTACACCTTC.

The J gene is TRBJ2-7, the V gene TRBV27, with a tentative D call TRBD2 (6 bases). Germline CDR1 reads MNHEY; CDR2 reads SMNVEV (reference sequence). The CDR3 has 12 residues. V was pared by 5 bases and J by 5 bases, with 10 bases between. CDR3 residues: CASSGRRNEQYF. The CDR3 nucleotides are TGTGCCAGCAGTGGGAGGAGAAACGAGCAGTACTTC.

V usage is TRBV4-3 and J usage is TRBJ1-2; 8 positions agree with TRBD1. Looked up from germline, CDR1 is LGHNA and CDR2 is YSLEER. The CDR3 loop spans 17 amino acids. V shed 0 bases, J shed 3 bases, and the junction held 9 bases outside the gene matches. As DNA, the CDR3 is TGCGCCAGCAGCCAAGATAGGTTGACAGGGGTTTACTATGGCTACACCTTC. As protein: CASSQDRLTGVYYGYTF.

This clone has just a few counts. V gene TRBV27 combines with J gene TRBJ2-7; 8 nucleotides agree with TRBD1. Germline lookup yields CDR1 MNHEY and CDR2 SMNVEV (reference sequence). This CDR3 is 11 amino acids long. J gave up 9 bases and V 5 bases, and 3 bases lay outside the gene matches. The CDR3 region is CASSAGGGQYF. CDR3 nucleotides: TGTGCCAGCAGTGCAGGGGGCGGGCAGTACTTC.

The chain employs TRBV10-1 and TRBJ1-4, with 8 bases fitting TRBD1. V trimming: 6 bases; J trimming: 2 bases; junction bases outside the gene matches: 2. Germline-derived CDR1 and CDR2 are WNHNN and SYGVQD (reference sequence). This CDR3 contains 14 residues. In DNA form, the CDR3 reads TGCGCCAGCAGCCGGGACAGGACTAATGAAAAACTGTTTTTT. This encodes CASSRDRTNEKLFF.

This clone was observed a handful of times. This chain connects TRBV27 to TRBJ2-3; a possible D gene is TRBD1 (5 bases). V was clipped by 6 bases and J by 2 bases, with 18 bases between them. The CDR3 runs to 16 residues. In germline, CDR1 is MNHEY, CDR2 SMNVEV (reference sequence). For the CDR3, the DNA is TGTGCCAGCAGCCTTCAGGGCGGACATTACACAGATACGCAGTATTTT. This encodes CASSLQGGHYTDTQYF.

This chain joins TRBV6-5 and TRBJ1-5; D gene unclear. V lost 8 bases to trimming and J lost 7 bases, with 9 bases between them. CDR1 is MNHEY and CDR2 is SVGAGI in the germline V gene. CDR3 size: 11 residues. CDR3 nucleotide sequence: TGTGCCAGCGGTATCGGGCAGCCCCAGCATTTT. Its protein product is CASGIGQPQHF.

The chain links TRBV30 to TRBJ1-3; D unclear. CDR3 length: 15 residues. With 0 bases removed from V and 6 bases from J, the gap between germline ends came to 15 bases. The germline V gene has CDR1 GTSNPN and CDR2 SVGIG (reference sequence). CDR3 coding DNA: TGTGCCTGGAGTGTAAGTGTCTCAGTGGCAAACACCATATATTTT. Its translation is CAWSVSVSVANTIYF.

The chain links TRBV2 to TRBJ1-5; 7 bases match TRBD1. Germline V gene sequence: CDR1 SNHLY, CDR2 FYNNEI. Losses at the gene ends were 6 bases for V and 7 bases for J; bases not matched to a gene: 15. This CDR3 region has 16 residues. The CDR3 reads CASRGEQGLWKQPQHF. Here the CDR3 DNA reads TGTGCCAGCAGGGGGGAACAGGGGTTGTGGAAACAGCCCCAGCATTTT.

The genes are TRBV4-1 and TRBJ2-7, with D possibly being TRBD1 (6 bases). V shed 3 bases and J shed 0 bases, with 12 bases lying between them. CDR3 length equals 15 residues. The germline CDR1 and CDR2 sequences are MGHRA and YSYEKL. In DNA, the CDR3 is TGCGCCAGCAGCCAGGAGACAGGATACTCCTACGAGCAGTACTTC. It encodes CASSQETGYSYEQYF.

This chain connects TRBV18 to TRBJ2-3; D gene uncertain. V gave up 3 bases and J gave up 3 bases, with 4 bases separating them. The CDR3 has 12 amino acids. Germline CDR1 is KGHSH and CDR2 is LQKENI. As DNA, the CDR3 is TGTGCCAGCTCACCGAGAACAGATACGCAGTATTTT. Translating it yields CASSPRTDTQYF.

This clone showed up just a few times. This chain connects TRBV2 to TRBJ1-5; D is ambiguous. Trimming took 2 bases from V and 0 from J, leaving 5 bases between them. Germline CDR1 is SNHLY and CDR2 is FYNNEI. The CDR3 runs 14 residues. CDR3 sequence: CASSEHTSNQPQHF. The CDR3, as DNA: TGTGCCAGCAGTGAACACACTAGCAATCAGCCCCAGCATTTT.

The genes are TRBV5-8 and TRBJ1-4; 7 nucleotides align to TRBD1. Germline CDR1 reads SGHTS; CDR2 reads YDEGEE. The CDR3 consists of 14 residues. V was clipped by 1 base and J by 10 bases; unmatched bases: 7. CDR3 loop: CASSLRQGRGKLFF. CDR3 in DNA: TGTGCCAGCAGCTTGCGACAGGGACGAGGAAAACTGTTTTTT.

The sample holds one count of this clone. The rearrangement uses TRBV19 and TRBJ1-4, with a tentative D call TRBD1 (5 bases). The V end was cut by 10 bases, the J end by 8 bases, with 20 bases between. The CDR3 is 14 residues long. Germline CDR1 and CDR2: LNHDA and SQIVND (reference sequence). The CDR3 bases are TGTGCCACCTCCGGGGAGGGGCAATGGGAAAAACTGTTTTTT. Its protein product is CATSGEGQWEKLFF.

The chain recombines TRBV19 with TRBJ2-1, with D hard to call. Germline values: CDR1 LNHDA, CDR2 SQIVND (reference sequence). CDR3 length: 11 residues. The germline V and J ends were trimmed by 5 bases and 7 bases, with 6 bases remaining between them. The CDR3 bases are TGTGCCAGTAGTGTGTATAATGAGCAGTTCTTC. Protein: CASSVYNEQFF.

V and J are TRBV5-1 and TRBJ2-7; 13 bases match TRBD2. CDR3 length equals 17 residues. Germline CDR1 reads SGHRS; CDR2 reads YFSETQ. The J segment lost 0 bases and the V segment lost 4 bases, leaving 7 bases of the junction unmatched. The CDR3 sequence is CASSHRTSGSYSYEQYF. The DNA of the CDR3 is TGCGCCAGCAGCCACCGGACTAGCGGGAGTTACTCCTACGAGCAGTACTTC.

The chain carries TRBV25-1 and TRBJ2-7, with D possibly TRBD2 on 7 matching bases. Trimming shortened V by 1 base and J by 4 bases, and 14 bases separated the two germline ends. Germline CDR1 MGHDK, CDR2 SYGVNS. The CDR3 is 15 residues long. CDR3 bases: TGTGCCAGCAGTGAATGGGGGGCTAGCGGTTACGAGCAGTACTTC. Its translation is CASSEWGASGYEQYF.

Only a few counts were recorded for this clone. The gene calls are TRBV6-5 and TRBJ1-1; a weak D match, TRBD1 (5 bases). CDR3 length: 14 residues. Trimming left V 5 bases short and J 0 bases short, with 10 bases between. Looked up from germline, CDR1 is MNHEY and CDR2 is SVGAGI. CDR3 amino acids: CASSGGVMNTEAFF. CDR3 coding DNA: TGTGCCAGCAGTGGAGGGGTTATGAACACTGAAGCTTTCTTT.